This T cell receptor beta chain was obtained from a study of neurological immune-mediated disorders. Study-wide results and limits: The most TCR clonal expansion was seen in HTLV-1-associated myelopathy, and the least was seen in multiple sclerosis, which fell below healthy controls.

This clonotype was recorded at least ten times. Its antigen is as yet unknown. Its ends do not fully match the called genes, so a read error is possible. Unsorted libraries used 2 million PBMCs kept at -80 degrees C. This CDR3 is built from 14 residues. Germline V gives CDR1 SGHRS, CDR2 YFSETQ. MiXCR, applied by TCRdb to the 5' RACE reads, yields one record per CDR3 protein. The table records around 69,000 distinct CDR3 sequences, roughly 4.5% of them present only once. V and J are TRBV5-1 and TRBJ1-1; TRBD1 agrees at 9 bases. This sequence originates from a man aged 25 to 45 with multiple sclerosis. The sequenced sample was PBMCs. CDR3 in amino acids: CASSLQGANTEAFF. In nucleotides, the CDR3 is TGTGCCAGCAGTTTACAGGGGGCGAACACTGAAGCTTTCTTT.